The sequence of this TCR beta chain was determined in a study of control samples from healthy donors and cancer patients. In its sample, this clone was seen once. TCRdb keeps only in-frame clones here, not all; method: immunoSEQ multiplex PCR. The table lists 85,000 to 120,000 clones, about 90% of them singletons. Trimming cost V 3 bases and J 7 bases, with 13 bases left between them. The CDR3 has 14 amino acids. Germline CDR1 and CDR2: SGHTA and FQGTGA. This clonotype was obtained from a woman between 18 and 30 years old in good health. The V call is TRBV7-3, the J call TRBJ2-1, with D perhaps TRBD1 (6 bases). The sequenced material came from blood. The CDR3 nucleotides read TGTGCCAGCAGCTTTCAAACAGGGTGGAATGAGCAGTTCTTC. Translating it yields CASSFQTGWNEQFF. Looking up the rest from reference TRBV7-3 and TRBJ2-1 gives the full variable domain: GAGVSQTPSNKVTEKGKYVELRCDPISGHTALYWYRQSLGQGPEFLIYFQGTGAADDSGLPNDRFFAVRPEGSVSTLKIQRTERGDSAVYLCASSFQTGWNEQFFGPGTRLTVL.